These T cell receptor beta chains were read from a single sample in a study of PD-1 blockade in classical Hodgkin lymphoma. Here immunoSEQ multiplex PCR was the method, and the copy in TCRdb shows in-frame clones only, minus some. The sample lists fewer than 110,000 clones; 80% to 90% were seen once. The material sequenced was peripheral blood mononuclear cells (PBMCs), taken before the second cycle of nivolumab. All receptors come from a human donor with classical Hodgkin lymphoma. Each CDR3 is given with its conserved first and last residue. Each record gives: D gene, J gene, clone size, V gene, CDR3 protein, CDR3 DNA. A D gene is named only where the DNA matches it firmly. Size tells how often a clone was seen (once, few, many) or the class of an expanded clone, and some rows leave it out.

d_gene: -; j_gene: TRBJ2-3; abundance: -; v_gene: TRBV5-4; CDR3aa: CASSLEGVVTDTQYF; CDR3nt: TGTGCCAGCAGCTTGGAAGGGGTAGTGACAGATACGCAGTATTTT
d_gene: TRBD1; j_gene: TRBJ1-1; abundance: -; v_gene: TRBV5-1; CDR3aa: CASSNQGAITEAFF; CDR3nt: TGCGCCAGCAGTAACCAGGGGGCGATCACTGAAGCTTTCTTT
d_gene: -; j_gene: TRBJ2-5; abundance: -; v_gene: TRBV13; CDR3aa: CASSLGPGEEQYF; CDR3nt: TGTGCCAGCAGCTTAGGGCCAGGGGAGGAGCAGTACTTC
d_gene: -; j_gene: TRBJ2-1; abundance: few; v_gene: TRBV9; CDR3aa: CASSVAGGLLYNEQFF; CDR3nt: TGTGCCAGCAGCGTAGCGGGGGGCCTCTTATACAATGAGCAGTTCTTC
d_gene: -; j_gene: TRBJ2-5; abundance: -; v_gene: TRBV6-1; CDR3aa: CASKFTGWETQYF; CDR3nt: TGTGCCAGCAAATTCACGGGGTGGGAGACCCAGTACTTC
d_gene: TRBD1; j_gene: TRBJ1-4; abundance: -; v_gene: TRBV19; CDR3aa: CATSDGTGLEKLFF; CDR3nt: TGTGCCACCAGCGACGGGACAGGCCTTGAAAAACTGTTTTTT
d_gene: -; j_gene: TRBJ1-4; abundance: -; v_gene: TRBV5-6; CDR3aa: CASSSEAATNEKLFF; CDR3nt: TGTGCCAGCAGCTCGGAGGCAGCAACTAATGAAAAACTGTTTTTT
d_gene: -; j_gene: TRBJ1-2; abundance: -; v_gene: TRBV5-4; CDR3aa: CASSLNYGYTF; CDR3nt: TGTGCCAGCAGCTTGAACTATGGCTACACCTTC
d_gene: TRBD1; j_gene: TRBJ2-7; abundance: -; v_gene: TRBV30; CDR3aa: CAWSVGTGWPYEQYF; CDR3nt: TGTGCCTGGAGTGTGGGGACAGGGTGGCCCTACGAGCAGTACTTC
d_gene: -; j_gene: TRBJ2-5; abundance: -; v_gene: TRBV20-1; CDR3aa: CSARNQETQYF; CDR3nt: TGCAGTGCTAGAAACCAAGAGACCCAGTACTTC
d_gene: TRBD2; j_gene: TRBJ2-7; abundance: -; v_gene: TRBV6-4; CDR3aa: CASSDGPGGAYEQYF; CDR3nt: TGTGCCAGCAGTGACGGGCCGGGGGGGGCCTACGAGCAGTACTTC
d_gene: TRBD2; j_gene: TRBJ2-7; abundance: -; v_gene: TRBV7-2; CDR3aa: CASSLSISSGGAPEQYF; CDR3nt: TGTGCCAGCAGCCTCTCAATTAGTAGCGGGGGGGCCCCCGAGCAGTACTTC
d_gene: -; j_gene: TRBJ2-7; abundance: -; v_gene: TRBV7-8; CDR3aa: CASSLGPVYEQYF; CDR3nt: TGTGCCAGCAGCTTAGGTCCAGTTTACGAGCAGTACTTC
d_gene: TRBD2; j_gene: TRBJ2-1; abundance: -; v_gene: TRBV5-1; CDR3aa: CASRHTSGGNEQFF; CDR3nt: TGCGCCAGCAGACATACTAGCGGGGGAAATGAGCAGTTCTTC
d_gene: -; j_gene: TRBJ2-7; abundance: once; v_gene: TRBV4-2; CDR3aa: CASSQEEGSSYEQYF; CDR3nt: TGTGCCAGCAGCCAAGAGGAGGGGTCCTCCTACGAGCAGTACTTC
d_gene: -; j_gene: TRBJ1-5; abundance: -; v_gene: TRBV7-8; CDR3aa: CASSLAAMTHQPQHF; CDR3nt: TGTGCCAGCAGCTTAGCCGCGATGACGCATCAGCCCCAGCATTTT
d_gene: -; j_gene: TRBJ2-3; abundance: -; v_gene: TRBV7-2; CDR3aa: CASSLGTGKDTQYF; CDR3nt: TGTGCCAGCAGCTTAGGTACGGGAAAAGATACGCAGTATTTT
d_gene: -; j_gene: TRBJ1-3; abundance: -; v_gene: TRBV13; CDR3aa: CASSIAQDRYSGNTIYF; CDR3nt: TGTGCCAGCAGCATAGCGCAGGACCGTTACTCTGGAAACACCATATATTTT
d_gene: TRBD2; j_gene: TRBJ2-1; abundance: -; v_gene: TRBV9; CDR3aa: CASSVAPSGGVRNEQFF; CDR3nt: TGTGCCAGCAGCGTAGCGCCTAGCGGGGGGGTCAGGAATGAGCAGTTCTTC
d_gene: -; j_gene: TRBJ1-1; abundance: -; v_gene: TRBV5-1; CDR3aa: CASSLVRGTEAFF; CDR3nt: TGCGCCAGCAGCTTGGTACGGGGCACTGAAGCTTTCTTT
d_gene: -; j_gene: TRBJ1-2; abundance: -; v_gene: TRBV4-3; CDR3aa: CASSQSAFLQVFHYGYTF; CDR3nt: TGCGCCAGCAGCCAATCGGCATTTTTACAGGTCTTTCACTATGGCTACACCTTC
d_gene: -; j_gene: TRBJ1-6; abundance: once; v_gene: TRBV13; CDR3aa: CASSFSQDMDAPLHF; CDR3nt: TGTGCCAGCAGCTTTTCTCAGGACATGGATGCACCCCTCCACTTT
d_gene: -; j_gene: TRBJ2-1; abundance: -; v_gene: TRBV10-1; CDR3aa: CASKGAANNEQFF; CDR3nt: TGCGCCAGCAAGGGAGCCGCCAACAATGAGCAGTTCTTC
d_gene: -; j_gene: TRBJ2-5; abundance: -; v_gene: TRBV30; CDR3aa: CAENRVGETQYF; CDR3nt: TGTGCCGAAAACAGGGTGGGTGAGACCCAGTACTTC
d_gene: -; j_gene: TRBJ2-1; abundance: -; v_gene: TRBV6-4; CDR3aa: CASSPGTSYNEQFF; CDR3nt: TGTGCCAGCAGTCCAGGGACAAGCTACAATGAGCAGTTCTTC
d_gene: -; j_gene: TRBJ2-2; abundance: -; v_gene: TRBV5-1; CDR3aa: CASSPREGETGELFF; CDR3nt: TGCGCCAGCAGCCCCCGTGAAGGGGAAACCGGGGAGCTGTTTTTT
d_gene: -; j_gene: TRBJ1-3; abundance: once; v_gene: TRBV5-1; CDR3aa: CASSDLRSGNTIYF; CDR3nt: TGCGCCAGCAGCGATTTGCGCTCTGGAAACACCATATATTTT